This entry lists 26 T cell receptor beta chains sequenced from one sample in a study of CD8 T cells in Susac syndrome. RNA in amounts of about 0.5 to 1 ug was reverse transcribed with random hexamers. Using its own MiXCR run on the immunoSEQ multiplex PCR reads, TCRdb lists one record per CDR3 protein. The table lists approximately 150,000 distinct CDR3 sequences, roughly 94% of them singletons. The source material was CD4+ T cells from PBMCs. The receptors originated from a human donor with multiple sclerosis.

CDR3 coding DNA: TGTGCCAGCACCACTAGGACAGGCGCCTACGAGCAGTACTTC. Translated: CASTTRTGAYEQYF. The chain is built from TRBV2 and TRBJ2-7; 7 nucleotides line up with TRBD1. Germline V lookup: CDR1 SNHLY, CDR2 FYNNEI. The CDR3 has 14 residues. With 7 bases clipped from V and 2 bases from J, the junction kept 8 bases outside the gene matches.

This chain links TRBV12-3 or TRBV12-4 with TRBJ1-2; D remains unclear. There are 13 residues in the CDR3. The V and J ends lost 4 bases and 2 bases respectively, with 8 bases between them. CDR3 in amino acids: CASSSQLNYGYTF. For the CDR3, the DNA is TGTGCCAGCAGTTCTCAGCTAAACTATGGCTACACCTTC.

The chain is built from TRBV24-1 and TRBJ2-2; D not resolved. Between the trimmed V and J ends, which lost 5 bases and 0 bases, there was a span of 6 bases. CDR1 is KGHDR and CDR2 is SFDVKD in the germline V gene. The CDR3 has 14 amino acids. CDR3 bases: TGTGCCACCAGTGTAAGAGCGAACACCGGGGAGCTGTTTTTT. Its protein is CATSVRANTGELFF.

The chain couples TRBV7-9 to TRBJ2-3, with 12 bases aligning to TRBD2. Germline loops: CDR1 SEHNR, CDR2 FQNEAQ (reference sequence). This CDR3 spans 16 amino acids. J was trimmed by 5 bases and V by 5 bases; bases with no gene match: 8. In nucleotides, the CDR3 is TGTGCCAGCAGCCCCGGACTAGCGGGAATGGGAGATACGCAGTATTTT. Protein product: CASSPGLAGMGDTQYF.

V and J are TRBV5-6 and TRBJ1-2; the D is unclear. CDR3 length equals 14 residues. Trimming pared 1 base from V and 8 bases from J, leaving 15 bases between. Germline V gene data show CDR1 as SGHDT and CDR2 as YYEEEE. CDR3 bases: TGTGCCAGCAGCTTGAGAGACTATGGCGGCGGCTACACCTTC. Translation gives CASSLRDYGGGYTF.

The chain combines TRBV6-2 or TRBV6-3 with TRBJ1-2; D is unresolved. Germline V gene lookup returns CDR1 MNHEY and CDR2 SVGEGT. V lost 2 bases to trimming and J lost 8 bases, with 15 bases between them. CDR3 size: 14 residues. DNA of the CDR3: TGTGCCAGCAGTTACGTGAATACTTTCGGAGGCTACACCTTC. It yields the protein CASSYVNTFGGYTF.

CDR3 coding DNA: TGTGCCAGCAGTTTGCAGCAGGGAAGCAATCAGCCCCAGCATTTT. Its translation: CASSLQQGSNQPQHF. The rearrangement joins TRBV12-3 or TRBV12-4 to TRBJ1-5; D is perhaps TRBD1 (5 bases). V dropped 3 bases and J dropped 1 base, with 10 bases sitting between them. This CDR3 is built from 15 residues.

The count of this clonotype is one. This chain connects TRBV12-3 or TRBV12-4 to TRBJ2-7; a possible D gene is TRBD1 (6 bases). V was trimmed by 4 bases and J by 0 bases, leaving 19 bases between them. CDR3 length: 17 amino acids. In nucleotides, the CDR3 is TGTGCCAGCAGTTCAAACCCAACAGGGACGGTCTCCTACGAGCAGTACTTC. Amino acid sequence: CASSSNPTGTVSYEQYF.

V usage is TRBV2 and J usage is TRBJ1-1; D unclear. Looked up from germline, CDR1 is SNHLY and CDR2 is FYNNEI. The CDR3 consists of 14 residues. V shed 6 bases and J shed 0 bases, with 11 bases lying between them. CDR3 in DNA: TGTGCCAGCAGCGCAGGTACTATGAACACTGAAGCTTTCTTT. Translation gives CASSAGTMNTEAFF.

This chain connects TRBV11-2 to TRBJ2-5, with D possibly being TRBD2 (5 bases). V lost 6 bases, J lost 5 bases, and 13 bases lay in between. This CDR3 spans 13 amino acids. CDR1 and CDR2 from the germline V gene are SGHAT and FQNNGV. The CDR3 coding sequence is TGTGCCAGCAGGGGAATGACGGGGGAGACCCAGTACTTC. Residues: CASRGMTGETQYF.

The rearrangement links TRBV18 to TRBJ1-5; 7 nucleotides agree with TRBD1. In germline, CDR1 is KGHSH, CDR2 LQKENI. This CDR3 is 14 amino acids long. The V segment lost 6 bases and the J segment 2 bases; nucleotides outside the gene matches: 4. The CDR3 protein is CASSGQRGNQPQHF. The CDR3 bases are TGTGCCAGCTCGGGACAGCGGGGCAATCAGCCCCAGCATTTT.

J is TRBJ1-2 and V is TRBV30, with D uncertain. The ends were cut back, 0 bases at V and 4 bases at J, with 15 bases in the middle. This CDR3 has 15 residues. Germline CDR1 is GTSNPN and CDR2 is SVGIG (reference sequence). CDR3 amino acids: CAWSVGDPSLYGYTF. CDR3 bases: TGTGCCTGGAGTGTTGGCGATCCGTCCCTCTATGGCTACACCTTC.

The chain has TRBV19 and TRBJ1-1; a possible D gene is TRBD1 (5 bases). The CDR3 consists of 13 residues. Germline assignment: CDR1 LNHDA and CDR2 SQIVND (reference sequence). Between the trimmed V and J ends, which lost 6 bases and 6 bases, there was a span of 14 bases. The CDR3 DNA sequence: TGTGCCAGTAGCTGGAAACAGGACCCTGAAGCTTTCTTT. It specifies CASSWKQDPEAFF.

This chain uses TRBV3-1 with TRBJ1-2; no clear D. Trimming removed 2 bases from V and 3 bases from J, with 7 bases in between. Germline CDR1 and CDR2: LGHDT and YNNKEL (reference sequence). CDR3 length equals 13 residues. In DNA form, the CDR3 reads TGTGCCAGCAGCCAAAGCACTGACTATGGCTACACCTTC. Amino acid sequence: CASSQSTDYGYTF.

The chain employs TRBV4-2 and TRBJ2-7, with TRBD1 matching over 7 bases. The length of the CDR3 is 15 residues. J gave up 2 bases and V 2 bases, and 6 bases lay outside the gene matches. Germline values: CDR1 LGHNA, CDR2 YNFKEQ. The CDR3 region has the DNA TGTGCCAGCAGCCAAACCAGGGGGAAGACCTACGAGCAGTACTTC. Its protein is CASSQTRGKTYEQYF.

This clonotype appeared once. The rearrangement joins TRBV12-3 or TRBV12-4 to TRBJ1-1; D not resolved. Trimming removed 5 bases at V and 3 bases at J, with 10 bases between. This CDR3 comprises 13 residues. CDR3 coding DNA: TGTGCCAGCAGTCCAAGGCAGGACACTGAAGCTTTCTTT. This gives the protein CASSPRQDTEAFF.

The rearrangement uses TRBV15 and TRBJ2-3, with D unclear. The CDR3 contains 13 residues. Germline V CDR1 and CDR2: LNHNV, YYDKDF (reference sequence). The V end was cut by 0 bases, the J end by 4 bases, with 5 bases between. In DNA, the CDR3 is TGTGCCACCAGCAGAGATCTCGCAGATACGCAGTATTTT. Its protein product is CATSRDLADTQYF.

CDR3 coding DNA: TGCAGTGCTAGGCAGGGGGCCAATCAGCCCCAGCATTTT. Protein: CSARQGANQPQHF. J is TRBJ1-5 and V is TRBV20-1; 8 bases line up with TRBD1. CDR3 size: 13 residues. Unmatched junction bases numbered 1, after V lost 3 bases and J lost 3 bases. In germline, CDR1 is DFQATT, CDR2 SNEGSKA (reference sequence).

The J gene is TRBJ1-1, the V gene TRBV2; a possible D gene is TRBD1 (5 bases). V was trimmed by 6 bases and J by 7 bases, leaving 12 bases between them. The CDR3 has 12 amino acids. In germline, CDR1 is SNHLY, CDR2 FYNNEI. CDR3 amino acids: CASRQGSDEAFF. CDR3 sequence (DNA): TGTGCCAGCAGGCAGGGCAGTGATGAAGCTTTCTTT.

The chain couples TRBV6-1 to TRBJ1-5, with TRBD1 identical over 9 bases. The V gene's germline CDR1 is MNHNS and CDR2 SASEGT. The CDR3 is 15 residues long. The V and J ends lost 2 bases and 7 bases, in that order; junction bases with no gene match: 6. CDR3 in amino acids: CASSEMDRGGQPQHF. The CDR3 bases are TGTGCCAGCAGTGAAATGGACAGGGGAGGACAGCCCCAGCATTTT.

V usage is TRBV7-2 and J usage is TRBJ2-2; D is possibly TRBD1 (6 bases). Per germline, CDR1 SGHTA and CDR2 FQGNSA. This CDR3 is built from 15 residues. The V and J ends lost 1 base and 4 bases respectively, with 10 bases between them. CDR3 amino acids: CASSLGGRGTGELFF. Written as DNA, the CDR3 is TGTGCCAGCAGCTTAGGGGGCAGGGGCACCGGGGAGCTGTTTTTT.

The V call is TRBV11-1, the J call TRBJ2-1; weak D call: TRBD2 (5 bases). The CDR3 sequence is 14 residues long. The ends were cut back, 3 bases at V and 7 bases at J, with 13 bases in the middle. Germline V lookup: CDR1 SGHAT, CDR2 FQDESV (reference sequence). The CDR3 DNA is TGTGCCAGCAGCTTTAGCGCAGGCGTGAATGAGCAGTTCTTC. It specifies CASSFSAGVNEQFF.

J is TRBJ2-1 and V is TRBV7-2; perhaps TRBD2 as D (5 bases). The V end was cut by 2 bases, the J end by 2 bases, with 10 bases between. The CDR3 extends over 15 amino acids. Germline V lookup: CDR1 SGHTA, CDR2 FQGNSA. The CDR3 DNA is TGTGCCAGCAGCTTACAACTAGGCACCTACAATGAGCAGTTCTTC. Residues: CASSLQLGTYNEQFF. The full variable domain, in which reference TRBV7-2 and TRBJ2-1 provide the parts outside the CDR3, is GAGVSQSPSNKVTEKGKDVELRCDPISGHTALYWYRQSLGQGLEFLIYFQGNSAPDKSGLPSDRFSAERTGGSVSTLTIQRTQQEDSAVYLCASSLQLGTYNEQFFGPGTRLTVL.

The chain has TRBV11-2 and TRBJ2-1; 8 bases line up with TRBD2. This CDR3 region has 14 residues. With 4 bases clipped from V and 6 bases from J, the junction kept 5 bases outside the gene matches. CDR1 and CDR2 from the germline V gene are SGHAT and FQNNGV. CDR3 DNA sequence: TGTGCCAGCAGCTCTCTAGCGGGCCGCAATGAGCAGTTCTTC. Protein: CASSSLAGRNEQFF.

V usage is TRBV3-1 and J usage is TRBJ2-5; TRBD2 matches at 7 bases. The germline V gene encodes CDR1 LGHDT and CDR2 YNNKEL (reference sequence). J lost 2 bases, V lost 1 base, and 7 bases had no gene match. This CDR3 region has 16 residues. The CDR3 DNA is TGTGCCAGCAGCCAAGTCCTGGCGGGAGCTCAAGAGACCCAGTACTTC. Its protein is CASSQVLAGAQETQYF.

This clonotype occurred once. The chain combines TRBV20-1 with TRBJ2-7; 10 positions agree with TRBD1. The germline V gene encodes CDR1 DFQATT and CDR2 SNEGSKA (reference sequence). Trimming at V came to 4 bases and at J to 2 bases, leaving 11 bases not matched to a gene. The CDR3 length is 16 residues. Here the CDR3 DNA reads TGCAGTGCTATCTCCTCCGGGACAGGGGCCACCTACGAGCAGTACTTC. Translation: CSAISSGTGATYEQYF.